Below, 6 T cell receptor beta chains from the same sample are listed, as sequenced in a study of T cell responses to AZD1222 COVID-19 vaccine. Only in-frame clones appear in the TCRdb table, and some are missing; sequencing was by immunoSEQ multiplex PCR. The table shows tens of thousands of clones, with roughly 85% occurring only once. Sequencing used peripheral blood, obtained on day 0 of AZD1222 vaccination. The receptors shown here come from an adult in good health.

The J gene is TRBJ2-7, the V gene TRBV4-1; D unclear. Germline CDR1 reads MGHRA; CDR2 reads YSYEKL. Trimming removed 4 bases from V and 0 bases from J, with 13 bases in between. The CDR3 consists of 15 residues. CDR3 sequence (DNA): TGCGCCAGCAGCCCCCCAGGACCCTACTCCTACGAGCAGTACTTC. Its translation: CASSPPGPYSYEQYF.

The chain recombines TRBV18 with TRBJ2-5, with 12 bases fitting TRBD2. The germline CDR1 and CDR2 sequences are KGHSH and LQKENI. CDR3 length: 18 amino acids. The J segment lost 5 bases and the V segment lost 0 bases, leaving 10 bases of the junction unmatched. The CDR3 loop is CASSPPFVLAGGRETQYF. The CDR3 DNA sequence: TGTGCCAGCTCACCACCGTTCGTGCTAGCGGGGGGGCGTGAGACCCAGTACTTC.

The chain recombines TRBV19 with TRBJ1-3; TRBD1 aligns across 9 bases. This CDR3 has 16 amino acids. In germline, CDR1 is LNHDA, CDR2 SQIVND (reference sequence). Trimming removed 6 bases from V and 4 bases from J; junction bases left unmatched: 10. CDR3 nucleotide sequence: TGTGCCAGTAGAACCCCCGGGACAGGGAACGGAAACACCATATATTTT. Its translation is CASRTPGTGNGNTIYF.

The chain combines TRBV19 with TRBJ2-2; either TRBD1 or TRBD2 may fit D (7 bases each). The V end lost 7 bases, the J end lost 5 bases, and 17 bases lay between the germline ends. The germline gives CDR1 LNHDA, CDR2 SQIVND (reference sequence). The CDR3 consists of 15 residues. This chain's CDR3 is CASTQGGFRTGELFF. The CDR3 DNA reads TGTGCCAGTACCCAGGGGGGGTTTAGGACCGGGGAGCTGTTTTTT.

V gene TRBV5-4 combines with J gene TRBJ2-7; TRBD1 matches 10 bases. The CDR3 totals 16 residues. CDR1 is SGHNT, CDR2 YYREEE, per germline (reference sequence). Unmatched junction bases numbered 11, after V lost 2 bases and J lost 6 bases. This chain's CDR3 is CASSFRDRGQSVEQYF. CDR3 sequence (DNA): TGTGCCAGCAGCTTCCGGGACAGGGGCCAGTCGGTCGAGCAGTACTTC. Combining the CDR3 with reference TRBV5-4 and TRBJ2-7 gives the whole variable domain ETGVTQSPTHLIKTRGQQVTLRCSSQSGHNTVSWYQQALGQGPQFIFQYYREEENGRGNFPPRFSGLQFPNYSSELNVNALELDDSALYLCASSFRDRGQSVEQYFGPGTRLTVT.

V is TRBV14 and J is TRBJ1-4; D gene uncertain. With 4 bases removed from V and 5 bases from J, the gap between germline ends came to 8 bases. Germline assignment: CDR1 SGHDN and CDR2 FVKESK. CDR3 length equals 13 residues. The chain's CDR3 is CASSLVGNEKLFF. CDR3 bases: TGTGCCAGCAGCCTCGTGGGAAATGAAAAACTGTTTTTT.